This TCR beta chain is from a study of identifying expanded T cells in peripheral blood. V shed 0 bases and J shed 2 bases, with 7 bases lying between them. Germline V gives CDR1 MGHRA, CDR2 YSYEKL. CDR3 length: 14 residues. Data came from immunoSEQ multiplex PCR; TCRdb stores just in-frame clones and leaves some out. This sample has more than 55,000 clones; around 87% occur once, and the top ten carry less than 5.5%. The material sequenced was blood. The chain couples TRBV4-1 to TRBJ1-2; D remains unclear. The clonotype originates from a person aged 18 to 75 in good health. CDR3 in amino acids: CASSQEEGNYGYTF. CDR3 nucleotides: TGCGCCAGCAGCCAAGAGGAAGGGAACTATGGCTACACCTTC.